The sequence of this T cell receptor (beta chain) was determined in a study of CD4 T cells in lung cancer (dated 2019 in TCRdb). General notes on the study: In the study, blood T cells from NSCLC patients were screened for responses to candidate mutation-encoded neoepitopes, and neoantigen-specific CD4+ T-cell clones and TCRs were isolated. A few patients undergoing curative-intent resections for stage I-III non-small cell lung cancer provided the tumor and non-adjacent lung tissue. Lung adenocarcinoma or squamous cell carcinoma was present in the resected patients, who were aged 60 to 69 at blood donation and were mostly former smokers. Before blood donation, patients had received treatments including platinum chemotherapy, and some received nivolumab or pembrolizumab. The frequency of neoantigen-specific clonotypes in tumor resections, non-adjacent lung and cultured T-cell products was followed using TCRB deep sequencing. What the work shows at the level of the full study, not this receptor alone: Some responses derived from blood might reflect in vitro priming of naive T cells or cross-reactivity instead of memory responses to the cancer.

Library construction relied on the immunoSEQ multiplex PCR assay. DNA was isolated with Qiagen DNeasy or QIAamp micro DNA kits and TCRB sequenced with the Adaptive Biotechnology human TCRB sequencing kit. TCRB libraries were sequenced on an Illumina MiSeq. The study's processing was this. TCRB sequence data were analyzed using the kit provider's software, and tumor enrichment of clonotype templates was assessed with Fisher's exact test. Imported from immuneACCESS, the table was reduced by TCRdb to in-frame sequences with V and J called. These copies leave out some clones; in studies compared against another copy, an unresolved V gene accounts for under half, and the cause of the remainder is not known. The V and J calls and clone size come from that table; D and trimming were worked out from the DNA. The sample records around 4,800 clones, roughly 81% of which are singletons. In total, the top ten clones hold about 17% of the sample.

Of note for this clone: Its antigen is unknown. Base-call qualities are not available, and no considerably larger clone is one nucleotide away.

The sample taken for sequencing was lung tumor tissue. The TCR sequence derives from a man aged 55 to 70 with non-small cell lung cancer.

CDR3 protein: CASILPGQGTGELFF. The DNA sequence is given as TGTGCCAGCATTCTACCCGGACAGGGGACCGGGGAGCTGTTTTTT. Recombination connected TRBV28 to TRBJ2-2; 9 central nucleotides agree with TRBD1. Including the terminal cysteine and phenylalanine, the CDR3 comprises 15 residues. This entry keeps only the CDR3 DNA: 45 bases, framed from base 1. The junction shows trimming of 7 bases on V and 5 bases on J, and the gene matches do not reach 8 bases of it. From the germline V gene, CDR1 is MDHEN and CDR2 is SYDVKM.